This TCR beta chain was recorded in a study of blood T cell repertoires in COVID-19. As for the study in general: COVID-19 samples from acute and convalescent phases originated in the United States, Italy and Spain.

This clone has more than one count but fewer than ten. Unmatched junction bases numbered 6, after V lost 4 bases and J lost 8 bases. The germline V gene has CDR1 SGDLS and CDR2 YYNGEE. The CDR3 spans 13 residues. The authors' processing: Reference gene primers were amplified, and this amplification served to estimate nucleated cell counts. Sequencing was performed with immunoSEQ multiplex PCR; in TCRdb, only in-frame clones are kept and a portion is missing. The V and J calls and clone size are taken from that table; D and trimming were inferred from the DNA. Of roughly 230,000 clones in the sample, 83% were seen once.

The TCR comes from a human donor in a cohort sampled during active COVID-19. Sequences were obtained from peripheral blood. The chain couples TRBV9 to TRBJ2-7, with 10 bases aligning to TRBD1. CDR3 protein: CASSFGTGDKQYF. CDR3 DNA sequence: TGTGCCAGCAGCTTCGGGACAGGGGACAAGCAGTACTTC.